One sample yielded the 19 T cell receptor beta chains listed below, sequenced in a study of T cells in tuberculosis. Time point denoted: new active TB diagnosis, blood taken before or within 7 days of starting treatment. Sequencing used immunoSEQ multiplex PCR; TCRdb keeps in-frame clones, though not all of them. The table has 20,000 to 25,000 clones, 70% to 85% seen once. The material was PBMCs, obtained at tuberculosis diagnosis. These receptor sequences come from an adult with tuberculosis.

The J gene is TRBJ2-7, the V gene TRBV15; 8 bases line up with TRBD2. CDR1 and CDR2 (germline): LNHNV, YYDKDF (reference sequence). V lost 5 bases, J lost 5 bases, and 8 bases stayed unmatched. This CDR3 spans 14 amino acids. The CDR3 spells CATSPRGGIDEQYF. Here the CDR3 DNA reads TGTGCCACCAGCCCTCGGGGGGGGATCGACGAGCAGTACTTC.

V and J are TRBV7-7 and TRBJ2-7; D not certain. The germline V gene has CDR1 SSHAT and CDR2 FNYEAQ (reference sequence). CDR3 length: 15 amino acids. The V and J ends lost 1 base and 0 bases respectively, with 10 bases between them. The CDR3 DNA reads TGTGCCAGCAGCTTAGGGCCAGGCGTCTCCTACGAGCAGTACTTC. Translation: CASSLGPGVSYEQYF.

The genes are TRBV5-1 and TRBJ2-5; 7 bases are shared with TRBD2. From germline, CDR1 is SGHRS and CDR2 YFSETQ. The CDR3 totals 15 residues. V lost 0 bases, J lost 1 base, and 3 bases stayed unmatched. CDR3 nucleotide sequence: TGCGCCAGCAGCTTGGACCCTAGCGGCCAAGAGACCCAGTACTTC. Protein sequence: CASSLDPSGQETQYF.

This chain joins TRBV6-1 and TRBJ2-3, with 9 bases matching TRBD2. CDR3 length: 12 amino acids. From germline, CDR1 is MNHNS and CDR2 SASEGT. J was trimmed by 14 bases and V by 10 bases; bases with no gene match: 13. The CDR3 region is CAIWRSSGNWYF. Here the CDR3 DNA reads TGTGCCATCTGGAGGTCTAGCGGGAATTGGTATTTT.

This chain uses TRBV13 with TRBJ2-3; D gene unclear. The V gene lost 1 base and the J gene lost 2 bases, with 7 bases spanning the gap. This CDR3 is built from 14 residues. Looked up from germline, CDR1 is PRHDT and CDR2 is FYEKMQ (reference sequence). DNA of the CDR3: TGTGCCAGCAGCTTAGATTTACTCACAGATACGCAGTATTTT. Translating it yields CASSLDLLTDTQYF.

V gene TRBV9 combines with J gene TRBJ2-2; 9 bases are a match to TRBD2. V was clipped by 3 bases and J by 4 bases; unmatched bases: 7. CDR1 and CDR2 (germline): SGDLS, YYNGEE. The length of the CDR3 is 16 residues. The CDR3 sequence is CASSGSSGVATGELFF. For the CDR3, the DNA is TGTGCCAGCAGCGGATCTAGCGGGGTGGCCACCGGGGAGCTGTTTTTT. Combining the CDR3 with reference TRBV9 and TRBJ2-2 gives the whole variable domain DSGVTQTPKHLITATGQRVTLRCSPRSGDLSVYWYQQSLDQGLQFLIQYYNGEERAKGNILERFSAQQFPDLHSELNLSSLELGDSALYFCASSGSSGVATGELFFGEGSRLTVL.

V gene TRBV10-3 combines with J gene TRBJ2-2, with D tentatively TRBD1 (5 bases). V was trimmed by 6 bases and J by 6 bases, leaving 17 bases between them. The CDR3 totals 15 residues. Germline V gene lookup returns CDR1 ENHRY and CDR2 SYGVKD. In nucleotides, the CDR3 is TGTGCCATCAGCCAACTCCTGGAAGGGGCCGGGGAGCTGTTTTTT. It specifies CAISQLLEGAGELFF.

This chain joins TRBV7-2 and TRBJ1-2; D call uncertain. This CDR3 spans 15 amino acids. CDR1 is SGHTA and CDR2 is FQGNSA in the germline V gene. The germline V and J ends were trimmed by 5 bases and 4 bases, with 17 bases remaining between them. CDR3 in DNA: TGTGCCAGCAGCCCTCAAGTCGCCAGTCCCTATGGCTACACCTTC. This codes for CASSPQVASPYGYTF.

This clone was observed once. The gene calls are TRBV19 and TRBJ1-1, with D unresolved. With 1 base removed from V and 5 bases from J, the gap between germline ends came to 11 bases. The germline V gene encodes CDR1 LNHDA and CDR2 SQIVND (reference sequence). CDR3 length equals 14 residues. DNA for the CDR3: TGTGCCAGTAGTATAGGGGCAGAGTTGACTGAAGCTTTCTTT. Protein product: CASSIGAELTEAFF.

The gene calls are TRBV5-1 and TRBJ1-1; 10 nucleotides line up with TRBD1. The CDR3 runs 14 residues. Germline trimming cut 4 bases from V and 5 bases from J; bases unmatched to any gene: 5. The germline gives CDR1 SGHRS, CDR2 YFSETQ. Written as DNA, the CDR3 is TGCGCCAGCAGCCCGGGACAGGGGAGGACTGAAGCTTTCTTT. This encodes CASSPGQGRTEAFF.

This clone turned up a few times. The chain has TRBV20-1 and TRBJ1-2, with D unresolved. This CDR3 region has 11 residues. The V end lost 6 bases, the J end lost 4 bases, and 9 bases lay between the germline ends. The V gene's germline CDR1 is DFQATT and CDR2 SNEGSKA (reference sequence). The CDR3 protein is CSAPVPYGYTF. DNA for the CDR3: TGCAGTGCCCCGGTACCCTATGGCTACACCTTC.

This chain joins TRBV9 and TRBJ2-6; 10 bases fit TRBD2. With 4 bases clipped from V and 0 bases from J, the junction kept 4 bases outside the gene matches. Germline V gene data show CDR1 as SGDLS and CDR2 as YYNGEE. The CDR3 is made up of 17 amino acids. CDR3 bases: TGTGCCAGCAGCAGACTAGCGGGCATCTCTGGGGCCAACGTCCTGACTTTC. This gives the protein CASSRLAGISGANVLTF.

The chain is built from TRBV30 and TRBJ2-3; 7 bases are shared with TRBD2. With 7 bases clipped from V and 3 bases from J, the junction kept 16 bases outside the gene matches. Germline values: CDR1 GTSNPN, CDR2 SVGIG (reference sequence). The CDR3 runs 16 residues. The CDR3 loop is CAFGGGGGRSTDTQYF. DNA of the CDR3: TGTGCCTTTGGGGGGGGTGGCGGGAGATCTACAGATACGCAGTATTTT. The variable domain in full, with the rest retrieved from reference TRBV30 and TRBJ2-3, is SQTIHQWPATLVQPVGSPLSLECTVEGTSNPNLYWYRQAAGRGLQLLFYSVGIGQISSEVPQNLSASRPQDRQFILSSKKLLLSDSGFYLCAFGGGGGRSTDTQYFGPGTRLTVL.

The count of this clone is one. This chain links TRBV6-5 with TRBJ1-2; 7 bases are a match to TRBD1. The CDR3 contains 12 residues. V was clipped by 7 bases and J by 7 bases; unmatched bases: 6. From germline, CDR1 is MNHEY and CDR2 SVGAGI. The CDR3 DNA follows: TGTGCCAGCACCGGGACAGCTGGTGGCTACACCTTC. Amino acid sequence: CASTGTAGGYTF.

The chain carries TRBV5-1 and TRBJ2-1; 9 bases map to TRBD1. From germline, CDR1 is SGHRS and CDR2 YFSETQ. The CDR3 is made up of 17 amino acids. The ends lost 0 bases at V and 3 bases at J; junction bases unmatched: 7. CDR3 sequence reads: CASSLDSGQGFYNEQFF. The CDR3, as DNA: TGCGCCAGCAGCTTGGATTCGGGACAGGGTTTCTACAATGAGCAGTTCTTC.

J is TRBJ1-2 and V is TRBV29-1, with 9 nucleotides matching TRBD1. Germline V gene data show CDR1 as SQVTM and CDR2 as ANQGSEA. V trimming: 6 bases; J trimming: 4 bases; junction bases outside the gene matches: 6. The CDR3 consists of 13 residues. CDR3 protein: CSVRTGEGYGYTF. DNA for the CDR3: TGCAGCGTCCGGACAGGGGAGGGCTATGGCTACACCTTC.

The gene calls are TRBV13 and TRBJ2-6; tentatively, D is TRBD2 (7 bases). CDR1 is PRHDT, CDR2 FYEKMQ, per germline (reference sequence). The CDR3 covers 17 residues. Trimming stripped 5 bases from V and 0 bases from J, with 14 bases between. CDR3 protein: CASSSGTPASGANVLTF. The CDR3 bases are TGTGCCAGCAGCAGCGGGACACCTGCCTCTGGGGCCAACGTCCTGACTTTC.

The chain recombines TRBV13 with TRBJ1-4; the match to TRBD1 covers 7 bases. The CDR3 contains 20 residues. Trimming at V came to 7 bases and at J to 0 bases, leaving 20 bases not matched to a gene. CDR1 and CDR2 (germline): PRHDT, FYEKMQ (reference sequence). CDR3 region: CASTQRGRRGAPTTNEKLFF. The CDR3 DNA sequence: TGTGCCAGCACCCAAAGGGGGCGAAGAGGGGCGCCTACAACTAATGAAAAACTGTTTTTT.

The chain couples TRBV4-1 to TRBJ2-3, with D tentatively TRBD2 (6 bases). V lost 1 base and J 4 bases, leaving 12 bases between the germline ends. The CDR3 has 15 amino acids. From germline, CDR1 is MGHRA and CDR2 YSYEKL. CDR3 amino acids: CASSQGGLPADTQYF. The CDR3 DNA follows: TGCGCCAGCAGCCAAGGCGGACTACCCGCAGATACGCAGTATTTT.